These T cell receptor beta chains were read from a single sample in a study of beta chain features in type 1 diabetes. Assay: immunoSEQ multiplex PCR; the TCRdb copy retains only in-frame clones and omits some. The sample holds 400,000 to 600,000 clones; 30% are singletons and the top ten take 0.05% to 0.065%. The sequenced sample consisted of naive CD4+ T cells from blood. The receptors originated from a man between 18 and 35 years old in good health. Both conserved end residues are part of each CDR3. A D gene is named only where the DNA matches it firmly. Only some rows state a clone size, as once, few, many or a class for expanded clones.

CDR3	DNA	V	D	size	J
CSVLQGAIMNTEAFF	TGCAGCGTGTTACAGGGGGCTATCATGAACACTGAAGCTTTCTTT	TRBV29-1	TRBD1	once	TRBJ1-1
CASSPTSGEYNEQFF	TGTGCCAGCAGCCCAACTAGCGGGGAGTACAATGAGCAGTTCTTC	TRBV5-4	TRBD2	NA	TRBJ2-1
CAWSSGTSSYNEQFF	TGTGCCTGGAGTTCGGGGACTAGCTCCTACAATGAGCAGTTCTTC	TRBV30	TRBD2	few	TRBJ2-1
CASSSGTSGSTDTQYF	TGTGCCAGCAGCAGCGGGACTAGCGGGAGTACTGATACGCAGTATTTT	TRBV9	TRBD2	NA	TRBJ2-3
CASSSPSTGSRVYGYTF	TGCGCCAGCAGCTCACCAAGTACAGGGTCTCGCGTCTATGGCTACACCTTC	TRBV5-1	NA	NA	TRBJ1-2
CSASGGAEAFF	TGCAGTGCCTCAGGAGGGGCTGAAGCTTTCTTT	TRBV20-1	NA	NA	TRBJ1-1
CASSLLSGPGAKNIQYF	TGTGCCAGCAGTTTATTATCCGGTCCCGGGGCCAAAAACATTCAGTACTTC	TRBV27	NA	NA	TRBJ2-4
CASIRDGANVLTF	TGTGCCAGTATCCGAGACGGGGCCAACGTCCTGACTTTC	TRBV19	NA	NA	TRBJ2-6
CASSVGMLAETYGYTF	TGTGCCAGCAGCGTAGGCATGTTGGCAGAAACCTATGGCTACACCTTC	TRBV9	NA	NA	TRBJ1-2
CAILRGTSGSDEQFF	TGTGCCATACTTAGAGGGACTAGCGGGAGCGATGAGCAGTTCTTC	TRBV10-3	TRBD2	NA	TRBJ2-1
CATRAHGTDTQYF	TGTGCCACCCGGGCCCACGGAACAGATACGCAGTATTTT	TRBV25-1	NA	few	TRBJ2-3
CGSRGNTEAFF	TGTGGCTCTCGGGGGAACACTGAAGCTTTCTTT	TRBV19	NA	few	TRBJ1-1
CAISEFKNEQFF	TGTGCCATCAGTGAATTTAAGAATGAGCAGTTCTTC	TRBV25-1	NA	NA	TRBJ2-1
CASSLEANTDTQYF	TGTGCCAGCAGCTTGGAGGCCAACACAGATACGCAGTATTTT	TRBV5-6	NA	NA	TRBJ2-3
CASSPRGGSYEQYF	TGTGCCAGCAGCCCACGGGGTGGCTCCTACGAGCAGTACTTC	TRBV7-9	NA	few	TRBJ2-7
CASSFGFGTRDEQYF	TGTGCCAGCAGCTTCGGATTCGGGACTAGGGACGAGCAGTACTTC	TRBV7-2	TRBD2	NA	TRBJ2-7
CSVKGQGLAGLAKNIQYF	TGCAGCGTTAAAGGACAAGGACTAGCGGGCCTAGCCAAAAACATTCAGTACTTC	TRBV29-1	TRBD2	NA	TRBJ2-4
CASSQDRLAGQYEQYF	TGTGCCAGCAGCCAAGATCGGTTAGCGGGCCAGTACGAGCAGTACTTC	TRBV4-2	TRBD2	few	TRBJ2-7
CASSLNRGGGGYTF	TGTGCCAGCAGCTTAAACAGGGGTGGCGGTGGCTACACCTTC	TRBV7-8	TRBD1	few	TRBJ1-2
CASSVVDRVADTQYF	TGTGCCAGCAGCGTAGTGGACAGGGTAGCCGATACGCAGTATTTT	TRBV9	TRBD1	NA	TRBJ2-3
CAWSVDFDEQYF	TGTGCCTGGAGTGTAGACTTCGACGAGCAGTACTTC	TRBV30	NA	NA	TRBJ2-7
CASSPPGYEQYF	TGTGCCAGCAGCCCCCCAGGCTACGAGCAGTACTTC	TRBV14	NA	NA	TRBJ2-7
CSVELGRRTGELFF	TGCAGCGTTGAACTCGGGAGACGGACCGGGGAGCTGTTTTTT	TRBV29-1	NA	few	TRBJ2-2
CASSFSGQGQETQYF	NA	TRBV7-9	NA	few	TRBJ2-5
CASRTSVNEQFF	TGTGCCAGCAGGACTAGCGTCAATGAGCAGTTCTTC	TRBV2	TRBD2	few	TRBJ2-1
CASTSWGARDSYEQYF	TGTGCCAGCACCTCCTGGGGGGCGCGGGATTCCTACGAGCAGTACTTC	TRBV7-8	NA	few	TRBJ2-7
CASSTTSGRSEQFF	TGTGCCAGCAGTACGACTAGCGGGAGGAGTGAGCAGTTCTTC	TRBV27	TRBD2	few	TRBJ2-1
CASSQGPWGGENIQYF	TGCGCCAGCAGCCAAGGCCCTTGGGGCGGGGAAAACATTCAGTACTTC	TRBV4-3	NA	NA	TRBJ2-4
CASSFGQGADTQYF	TGTGCCAGCAGTTTTGGGCAGGGGGCGGATACGCAGTATTTT	TRBV28	TRBD1	NA	TRBJ2-3
CASSFAAKTYTDTQYF	TGTGCCAGCAGTTTTGCGGCAAAGACCTACACAGATACGCAGTATTTT	TRBV28	NA	few	TRBJ2-3
CASSPGTDSNQPQHF	TGTGCCAGCAGTCCCGGGACGGATAGCAATCAGCCCCAGCATTTT	TRBV25-1	NA	NA	TRBJ1-5
CASSRGLAGGGANEQFF	TGTGCCAGCTCTCGTGGACTAGCGGGAGGCGGGGCCAATGAGCAGTTCTTC	TRBV18	TRBD2	NA	TRBJ2-1
CATSTRPDRAYEQYF	TGTGCCACCAGCACACGCCCGGACAGGGCCTACGAGCAGTACTTC	TRBV15	TRBD1	NA	TRBJ2-7
CAWSRGGSANEQFF	TGTGCCTGGAGTAGGGGCGGGAGCGCCAATGAGCAGTTCTTC	TRBV30	TRBD2	few	TRBJ2-1
CAWDHREGQPQHF	TGTGCCTGGGACCACAGGGAGGGTCAGCCCCAGCATTTT	TRBV30	NA	few	TRBJ1-5
CASSLEQGYYEQFF	TGTGCCAGCAGCTTAGAACAGGGGTATTATGAGCAGTTCTTC	TRBV7-8	TRBD1	once	TRBJ2-1
CASSPNSRYYGYTF	TGTGCCAGCAGCCCTAACAGTCGGTACTATGGCTACACCTTC	TRBV5-6	NA	NA	TRBJ1-2
CASSSSREAEAYNEQFF	TGTGCTAGCAGCTCCTCTAGAGAGGCCGAAGCGTACAATGAGCAGTTCTTC	TRBV7-7	NA	NA	TRBJ2-1
CAWSGDRETQYF	TGTGCCTGGAGCGGCGACAGAGAGACCCAGTACTTC	TRBV30	NA	NA	TRBJ2-5
CASSPVAGATGDTQYF	TGCGCCAGCAGCCCCGTGGCGGGAGCCACTGGAGATACGCAGTATTTT	TRBV5-1	TRBD2	few	TRBJ2-3
CATRLAGGSDEQFF	TGTGCCACGCGACTAGCGGGAGGGAGCGATGAGCAGTTCTTC	TRBV4-2	TRBD2	NA	TRBJ2-1
CATSIGALLHNEQFF	TGTGCCACCAGCATAGGCGCTCTCCTCCACAATGAGCAGTTCTTC	TRBV15	NA	NA	TRBJ2-1
CSVAGGVETQYF	TGCAGCGTTGCGGGGGGCGTAGAGACCCAGTACTTC	TRBV29-1	NA	few	TRBJ2-5